The rows below give T cell receptor beta chains drawn from one sample of a study of neurological immune-mediated disorders. TCRdb reprocessed the 5' RACE reads with MiXCR, giving one entry per CDR3 protein. The sample includes some 71,000 distinct CDR3 sequences, about 10% seen only once; the top ten take approximately 9.7%. The specimen sequenced was PBMCs. These receptor sequences come from a man aged 25-40 years in good health. CDR3s include the opening cysteine and the closing phenylalanine or tryptophan. A D gene is named only where the DNA matches it firmly. Rows may omit the clone size; those that give it use once, few, many or a size class.

CDR3: CASKRSGTDTQYF
DNA: TGTGCCAGTAAAAGGTCGGGCACAGATACGCAGTATTTT
D: NA
V: TRBV19
J: TRBJ2-3
size: many

CDR3: CASSLEIGAGELFF
DNA: TGTGCCAGCAGCCTCGAGATTGGTGCCGGGGAGCTGTTTTTT
D: NA
V: TRBV7-6
J: TRBJ2-2
size: few

CDR3: CSARDLPSPGGWADTQYF
DNA: TGCAGTGCTAGAGATTTACCATCCCCGGGAGGGTGGGCAGATACGCAGTATTTT
D: TRBD2
V: TRBV20-1
J: TRBJ2-3
size: many

CDR3: CASSRGRVSDTQYF
DNA: TGCGCCAGCAGTAGGGGGAGAGTCTCAGATACGCAGTATTTT
D: NA
V: TRBV5-1
J: TRBJ2-3
size: many

CDR3: CASSSWDRDYGYTF
DNA: TGCGCCAGCAGCAGCTGGGACAGGGACTATGGCTACACCTTC
D: TRBD1
V: TRBV5-1
J: TRBJ1-2
size: many

CDR3: CASKAWDREEQYF
DNA: TGTGCCAGCAAGGCCTGGGACAGGGAAGAGCAGTACTTC
D: TRBD1
V: TRBV12-3/TRBV12-4
J: TRBJ2-7
size: NA

CDR3: CASSSEGGGETQYF
DNA: TGTGCCAGCAGTTCTGAAGGGGGGGGAGAGACCCAGTACTTC
D: NA
V: TRBV28
J: TRBJ2-5
size: many

CDR3: CSARGSADTQYF
DNA: TGCAGTGCTAGGGGTAGCGCAGATACGCAGTATTTT
D: NA
V: TRBV20-1
J: TRBJ2-3
size: many

CDR3: CASSLGTSGTGLDF
DNA: TGCGCCAGCAGCTTGGGGACTAGCGGTACCGGTCTTGACTTC
D: TRBD2
V: TRBV5-1
J: TRBJ2-7
size: many

CDR3: CASSQDHAGGPRTDTQYF
DNA: TGTGCCAGCAGCCAAGATCATGCGGGAGGGCCTCGCACAGATACGCAGTATTTT
D: TRBD2
V: TRBV3-1
J: TRBJ2-3
size: many

CDR3: CASSQDGRYEQYF
DNA: TGTGCCAGCAGCCAAGATGGACGCTACGAGCAGTACTTC
D: NA
V: TRBV3-1
J: TRBJ2-7
size: many

CDR3: CASSEVGTGAVNTEAFF
DNA: TGTGCCAGCAGTGAAGTAGGGACAGGGGCTGTGAACACTGAAGCTTTCTTT
D: TRBD1
V: TRBV25-1
J: TRBJ1-1
size: many

CDR3: CASYDRGHQETQYF
DNA: TGTGCCAGCTACGACAGGGGTCACCAAGAGACCCAGTACTTC
D: TRBD1
V: TRBV6-1
J: TRBJ2-5
size: many

CDR3: CASSKSGRAYEQYF
DNA: TGTGCCAGCAGCAAGAGCGGGAGGGCCTACGAGCAGTACTTC
D: TRBD2
V: TRBV7-2
J: TRBJ2-7
size: many

CDR3: CASSFNGPSVDTQYF
DNA: TGCGCCAGCAGCTTTAACGGACCCTCGGTGGATACGCAGTATTTT
D: NA
V: TRBV5-1
J: TRBJ2-3
size: many

CDR3: CASSLFHEQYF
DNA: TGTGCCAGCAGTTTATTCCACGAGCAGTACTTC
D: NA
V: TRBV12-3/TRBV12-4
J: TRBJ2-7
size: many

CDR3: CASTSGTEETQYF
DNA: TGTGCCAGCACCAGCGGGACGGAAGAGACCCAGTACTTC
D: TRBD2
V: TRBV12-3/TRBV12-4
J: TRBJ2-5
size: many

CDR3: CSVGDSYTYNEQFF
DNA: TGCAGCGTTGGGGACAGCTATACCTACAATGAGCAGTTCTTC
D: TRBD1
V: TRBV29-1
J: TRBJ2-1
size: many

CDR3: CSVASLGQTTGELFF
DNA: TGCAGCGTCGCATCCCTGGGACAGACCACCGGGGAGCTGTTTTTT
D: TRBD1
V: TRBV29-1
J: TRBJ2-2
size: many

CDR3: CSATGTSGSTDTQYF
DNA: TGCAGTGCTACTGGGACTAGCGGGAGCACAGATACGCAGTATTTT
D: TRBD2
V: TRBV20-1
J: TRBJ2-3
size: many

CDR3: CASSLGRTNTGELFF
DNA: TGTGCCAGCAGCTTAGGCCGGACGAACACCGGGGAGCTGTTTTTT
D: NA
V: TRBV7-2
J: TRBJ2-2
size: many

CDR3: CASSREGSGNQPQHF
DNA: TGTGCCAGCAGCCGTGAAGGTAGTGGCAATCAGCCCCAGCATTTT
D: NA
V: TRBV7-2
J: TRBJ1-5
size: many

CDR3: CASRIRSNQPQHF
DNA: TGTGCCAGTAGAATACGAAGTAATCAGCCCCAGCATTTT
D: NA
V: TRBV19
J: TRBJ1-5
size: many

CDR3: CSARKLANTGELFF
DNA: TGCAGTGCTAGGAAACTAGCGAACACCGGGGAGCTGTTTTTT
D: NA
V: TRBV20-1
J: TRBJ2-2
size: many

CDR3: CSARDPSGIAGGLQYEQYF
DNA: TGCAGTGCTAGGGACCCATCGGGCATAGCGGGAGGGCTTCAATACGAGCAGTACTTC
D: TRBD2
V: TRBV20-1
J: TRBJ2-7
size: many

CDR3: CSARAGLAGGLAKNIQYF
DNA: TGCAGTGCTAGAGCCGGTCTAGCGGGAGGGTTAGCCAAAAACATTCAGTACTTC
D: TRBD2
V: TRBV20-1
J: TRBJ2-4
size: many

CDR3: CASSPLGRHTEAFF
DNA: TGTGCCAGCAGCCCCCTGGGGCGGCACACTGAAGCTTTCTTT
D: NA
V: TRBV7-9
J: TRBJ1-1
size: many

CDR3: CASRSTDSYEQYF
DNA: TGTGCCAGCAGGTCGACCGACAGCTACGAGCAGTACTTC
D: NA
V: TRBV6-5
J: TRBJ2-7
size: few

CDR3: CASRSGQGGEQYF
DNA: TGTGCCAGCAGATCAGGACAGGGTGGCGAGCAGTACTTC
D: TRBD1
V: TRBV28
J: TRBJ2-7
size: many

CDR3: CASSPADWTTDEQFF
DNA: TGTGCCAGCAGTCCGGCGGACTGGACGACAGATGAGCAGTTCTTC
D: NA
V: TRBV28
J: TRBJ2-1
size: many

CDR3: CASTPDGSYNEQFF
DNA: TGTGCCAGCACCCCCGACGGGTCCTACAATGAGCAGTTCTTC
D: NA
V: TRBV14
J: TRBJ2-1
size: many

CDR3: CASSLYYEQYF
DNA: TGTGCCAGCAGTCTCTACTACGAGCAGTACTTC
D: NA
V: TRBV12-3/TRBV12-4
J: TRBJ2-7
size: many

CDR3: CASSRLSDYGYTF
DNA: TGTGCCAGCAGCCGCCTATCAGACTATGGCTACACCTTC
D: NA
V: TRBV12-3/TRBV12-4
J: TRBJ1-2
size: many

CDR3: CASSFRQSNQPQHF
DNA: TGTGCCAGCAGCTTCCGGCAGAGCAATCAGCCCCAGCATTTT
D: NA
V: TRBV7-2
J: TRBJ1-5
size: many

CDR3: CASSPFGSGTQETQYF
DNA: TGTGCCAGCAGCCCCTTTGGGAGCGGGACCCAAGAGACCCAGTACTTC
D: TRBD2
V: TRBV14
J: TRBJ2-5
size: few

CDR3: CASSDSNTWELFF
DNA: TGTGCCAGCAGTGACTCGAACACCTGGGAGCTGTTTTTT
D: NA
V: TRBV6-4
J: TRBJ2-2
size: once

CDR3: CASSHGASANEQYF
DNA: TGTGCCAGCAGCCATGGGGCGAGTGCTAACGAGCAGTACTTC
D: NA
V: TRBV27
J: TRBJ2-7
size: many

CDR3: CASSIQGNEQFF
DNA: TGTGCCAGTAGTATTCAGGGGAATGAGCAGTTCTTC
D: NA
V: TRBV19
J: TRBJ2-1
size: many

CDR3: CSAADARQGRTGERFF
DNA: TGCAGTGCCGCTGATGCGCGGCAGGGTCGCACCGGGGAGCGGTTTTTT
D: NA
V: TRBV20-1
J: TRBJ2-2
size: NA

CDR3: CSVQDRVDTIYF
DNA: TGCAGCGTCCAAGACAGAGTGGACACCATATATTTT
D: NA
V: TRBV29-1
J: TRBJ1-3
size: many

CDR3: CASSLGGAGGSDTQYF
DNA: TGCGCCAGCAGCTTGGGAGGAGCGGGGGGATCAGATACGCAGTATTTT
D: TRBD2
V: TRBV5-1
J: TRBJ2-3
size: many

CDR3: CASSQEVSGPFYEQYF
DNA: TGTGCCAGCAGCCAAGAAGTTAGCGGGCCCTTCTACGAGCAGTACTTC
D: TRBD2
V: TRBV4-2
J: TRBJ2-7
size: NA

CDR3: CSVERTDSYEQYF
DNA: TGCAGCGTTGAAAGGACAGACTCCTACGAGCAGTACTTC
D: NA
V: TRBV29-1
J: TRBJ2-7
size: many

CDR3: CASSLTGQGAGTDTQYF
DNA: TGTGCCAGCAGCTTAACCGGACAGGGGGCCGGCACAGATACGCAGTATTTT
D: TRBD1
V: TRBV5-5
J: TRBJ2-3
size: many

CDR3: CASSQDASPDGKGWNSPLHF
DNA: TGTGCCAGCAGCCAAGACGCCTCCCCCGATGGGAAGGGTTGGAATTCACCCCTCCACTTT
D: NA
V: TRBV14
J: TRBJ1-6
size: many

CDR3: CASSVIAGDNEQFF
DNA: TGTGCCAGCAGCGTCATAGCGGGGGACAATGAGCAGTTCTTC
D: TRBD2
V: TRBV9
J: TRBJ2-1
size: many

CDR3: CASSPRQVQETQYF
DNA: TGTGCCAGTAGTCCTCGACAGGTCCAAGAGACCCAGTACTTC
D: NA
V: TRBV19
J: TRBJ2-5
size: many

CDR3: CASSPPQGVQETQYF
DNA: TGTGCCAGCTCACCACCGCAGGGAGTCCAAGAGACCCAGTACTTC
D: NA
V: TRBV18
J: TRBJ2-5
size: many

CDR3: CSATRGLADYEQYF
DNA: TGCAGTGCTACCCGGGGACTAGCCGACTACGAGCAGTACTTC
D: TRBD2
V: TRBV20-1
J: TRBJ2-7
size: many

CDR3: CAISEGISEAFF
DNA: TGTGCCATCAGTGAAGGGATATCCGAAGCTTTCTTT
D: NA
V: TRBV10-3
J: TRBJ1-1
size: many

CDR3: CASRRGDSPYNEQFF
DNA: TGTGCCAGCAGGAGGGGGGACAGCCCATACAATGAGCAGTTCTTC
D: NA
V: TRBV6-1
J: TRBJ2-1
size: many

CDR3: CASSFQSEQFF
DNA: TGTGCCAGCAGTTTTCAGAGCGAGCAGTTCTTC
D: NA
V: TRBV28
J: TRBJ2-1
size: many

CDR3: CASSEIIAGGIF
DNA: TGTGCCAGCAGTGAGATTATAGCGGGAGGAATCTTC
D: TRBD2
V: TRBV2
J: TRBJ2-1
size: many

CDR3: CASSFSDTQYF
DNA: TGTGCCAGCAGTTTTTCAGATACGCAGTATTTT
D: NA
V: TRBV12-3/TRBV12-4
J: TRBJ2-3
size: many